These T cell receptor beta chains were read from a single sample in a study of T cells in Graves' hyperthyroidism and ophthalmopathy. Each CDR3 protein is one row after TCRdb ran MiXCR on the multiplex PCR reads. Among about 500,000 distinct CDR3 sequences listed, roughly 17% were seen once. The sequenced sample consisted of blood. These receptors were collected from a woman aged 18-35 years with Graves' hyperthyroidism. Each CDR3 is given with its conserved first and last residue. The order of the fields is D gene, clone size, J gene, CDR3 length, V gene, CDR3 protein, CDR3 DNA. A D gene is named only where the DNA matches it firmly. Part of the rows lack a size; the others show once, few, many or a class for expanded clones.

TRBD1 | few | TRBJ2-7 | 17 | TRBV29-1 | CSVEQPEGGQGPYEQYF | TGCAGCGTGGAACAACCGGAGGGGGGACAGGGACCCTACGAGCAGTACTTC
- | - | TRBJ1-6 | 13 | TRBV3-1 | CASSQVRDSLLHF | TGTGCCAGCAGCCAAGTAAGGGATTCACTCCTCCACTTT
- | many | TRBJ1-2 | 15 | TRBV27 | CASSGLGSFSYGYTF | TGTGCCAGCAGTGGTCTTGGAAGCTTTTCCTATGGCTACACCTTC
- | many | TRBJ2-5 | 12 | TRBV3-1 | CASSQAAETQYF | TGTGCCAGCAGCCAAGCCGCAGAGACCCAGTACTTC
TRBD2 | few | TRBJ2-3 | 16 | TRBV4-2 | CASSQESGGTTDTQYF | TGTGCCAGCAGCCAAGAAAGCGGGGGTACCACAGATACGCAGTATTTT
- | - | TRBJ1-2 | 12 | TRBV6-1 | CASRQDVYGYTF | TGTGCCAGCAGACAGGACGTTTATGGCTACACCTTC
- | few | TRBJ1-2 | 15 | TRBV7-2 | CASSPTRTGYYGYTF | TGTGCCAGCAGCCCCACCCGGACGGGTTACTATGGCTACACCTTC
- | few | TRBJ2-2 | 16 | TRBV7-9 | CASSLRHPLYTGELFF | TGTGCCAGCAGTCTTCGTCACCCCTTATACACCGGGGAGCTGTTTTTT
TRBD1 | - | TRBJ1-2 | 16 | TRBV12-3/TRBV12-4 | CASSLVPPQGDYGYTF | TGTGCCAGCAGTTTAGTGCCCCCACAGGGGGACTATGGCTACACCTTC
- | many | TRBJ2-1 | 16 | TRBV3-1 | CASSSTGPQLYNEQFF | TGTGCCAGCAGCTCTACAGGACCCCAACTCTACAATGAGCAGTTCTTC
- | - | TRBJ2-1 | 16 | TRBV18 | CASSPAQGSPYNEQFF | TGTGCCAGCTCACCGGCGCAGGGCTCCCCCTACAATGAGCAGTTCTTC
- | - | TRBJ2-1 | 16 | TRBV28 | CASSPYTSRPSDEQFF | TGTGCCAGCAGTCCATATACTAGCCGCCCTTCCGATGAGCAGTTCTTC
- | - | TRBJ1-4 | 12 | TRBV6-2/TRBV6-3 | CASRSGVEKLFF | TGTGCCAGCAGGTCGGGGGTTGAAAAACTGTTTTTT
- | - | TRBJ1-2 | 15 | TRBV19 | CASSVPQGAGSGYTF | TGTGCCAGTAGTGTACCACAGGGAGCCGGGTCTGGCTACACCTTC
- | - | TRBJ2-5 | 13 | TRBV14 | CASRRRVQETQYF | TGTGCCAGCAGACGTCGGGTGCAAGAGACCCAGTACTTC
- | few | TRBJ1-5 | 14 | TRBV6-2/TRBV6-3 | CASSYYGGNQPQHF | TGTGCCAGCAGTTACTATGGGGGCAATCAGCCCCAGCATTTT
- | many | TRBJ1-1 | 16 | TRBV2 | CASSERGGQGNTEAFF | TGTGCCAGCAGTGAAAGAGGGGGGCAAGGTAACACTGAAGCTTTCTTT
- | many | TRBJ1-1 | 13 | TRBV5-1 | CASSTSGNTEAFF | TGCGCCAGCAGCACCTCAGGGAACACTGAAGCTTTCTTT
- | many | TRBJ1-2 | 15 | TRBV28 | CASTLGGHWGYGYTF | TGTGCCAGCACCCTGGGGGGACACTGGGGGTATGGCTACACCTTC
- | few | TRBJ2-6 | 14 | TRBV5-1 | CASSKSSGANVLTF | TGCGCCAGCAGTAAAAGCTCTGGGGCCAACGTCCTGACTTTC
TRBD1 | many | TRBJ1-1 | 16 | TRBV11-2 | CASSFGDRLLNTEAFF | TGTGCCAGCAGCTTTGGGGACAGACTTTTGAACACTGAAGCTTTCTTT
TRBD1 | many | TRBJ2-7 | 15 | TRBV28 | CASSSTGTATYEQYF | TGTGCCAGCAGTTCGACCGGGACAGCCACCTACGAGCAGTACTTC
- | many | TRBJ2-5 | 14 | TRBV3-1 | CASSGLRGGETQYF | TGTGCCAGCAGCGGCCTTCGAGGTGGGGAGACCCAGTACTTC
- | many | TRBJ2-7 | 12 | TRBV3-1 | CASSQVNREQYF | TGTGCCAGCAGCCAAGTGAATCGCGAGCAGTACTTC
TRBD2 | - | TRBJ2-3 | 15 | TRBV6-2/TRBV6-3 | CASSSGRTGTDTQYF | TGTGCCAGCAGTAGCGGGAGGACCGGCACAGATACGCAGTATTTT
TRBD1 | few | TRBJ1-3 | 17 | TRBV28 | CASSAAGTGHSGNTIYF | TGTGCCAGCAGTGCCGCGGGGACAGGGCACTCTGGAAACACCATATATTTT
TRBD2 | - | TRBJ2-1 | 16 | TRBV7-6 | CASSPLGLAGVNDQFF | TGTGCCAGCAGCCCACTAGGACTAGCGGGAGTCAATGACCAGTTCTTC
TRBD2 | few | TRBJ2-1 | 14 | TRBV6-9 | CASSYRLAGKEQFF | TGTGCCAGCAGTTACAGGCTAGCGGGGAAGGAGCAGTTCTTC
- | many | TRBJ2-7 | 15 | TRBV20-1 | CSARATGRGTYEQYF | TGCAGTGCTAGAGCGACCGGGAGAGGGACCTACGAGCAGTACTTC